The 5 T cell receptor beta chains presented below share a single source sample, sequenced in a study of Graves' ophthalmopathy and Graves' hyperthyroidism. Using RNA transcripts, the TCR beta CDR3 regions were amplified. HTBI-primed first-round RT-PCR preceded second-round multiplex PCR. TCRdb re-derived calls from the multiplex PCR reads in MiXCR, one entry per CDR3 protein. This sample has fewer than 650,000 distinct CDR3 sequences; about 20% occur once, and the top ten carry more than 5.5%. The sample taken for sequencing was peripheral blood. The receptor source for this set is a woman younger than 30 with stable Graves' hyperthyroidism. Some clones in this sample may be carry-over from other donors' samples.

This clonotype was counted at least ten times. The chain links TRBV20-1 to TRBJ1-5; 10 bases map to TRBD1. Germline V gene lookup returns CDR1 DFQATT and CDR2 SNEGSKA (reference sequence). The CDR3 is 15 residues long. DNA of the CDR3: TGCAGCGTCTTAACCGGGACAGGGGGCAATCAGCCCCAGCATTTT. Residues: CSVLTGTGGNQPQHF.

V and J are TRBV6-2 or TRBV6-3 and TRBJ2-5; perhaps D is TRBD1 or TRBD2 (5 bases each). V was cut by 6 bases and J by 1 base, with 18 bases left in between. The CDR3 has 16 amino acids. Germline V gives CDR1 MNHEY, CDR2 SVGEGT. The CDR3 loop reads CASRTGTARSQETQYF. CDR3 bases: TGTGCCAGCAGAACCGGGACGGCGAGGTCCCAAGAGACCCAGTACTTC.

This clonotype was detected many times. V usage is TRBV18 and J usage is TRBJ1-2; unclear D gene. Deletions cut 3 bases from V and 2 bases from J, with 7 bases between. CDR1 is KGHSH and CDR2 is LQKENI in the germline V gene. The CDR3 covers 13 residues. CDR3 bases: TGTGCCAGCTCACCCGCAGTGAACTATGGCTACACCTTC. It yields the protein CASSPAVNYGYTF.

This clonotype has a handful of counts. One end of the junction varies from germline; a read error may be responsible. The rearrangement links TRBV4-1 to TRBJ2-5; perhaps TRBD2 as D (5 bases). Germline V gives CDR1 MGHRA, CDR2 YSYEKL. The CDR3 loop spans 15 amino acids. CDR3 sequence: CASSQSGLLQGTQYF. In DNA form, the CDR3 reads TGCGCCAGCAGCCAATCCGGACTGTTACAAGGGACCCAGTACTTC.

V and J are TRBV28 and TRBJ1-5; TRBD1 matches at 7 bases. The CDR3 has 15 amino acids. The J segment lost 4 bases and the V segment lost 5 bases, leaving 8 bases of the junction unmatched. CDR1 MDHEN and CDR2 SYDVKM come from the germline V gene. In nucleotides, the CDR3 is TGTGCCAGCAGTCCCCGGGACAGACGAAATCAGCCCCAGCATTTT. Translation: CASSPRDRRNQPQHF.